The 31 T cell receptor beta chains below come from one sample, sequenced in a study of spatial heterogeneity in lung cancer. TCRdb independently ran MiXCR on the 5' RACE reads; one entry per CDR3 protein. The sample holds some 40,000 distinct CDR3 sequences, roughly 5.5% seen once. Time point here: sample taken at primary tumor resection. Whole RNA was taken from tumor, nontumor lung or frozen PBMC; it was then sequenced unsorted. Sequenced material: PBMCs, taken at surgery. The receptor set was obtained from a female donor with early-stage non-small cell lung cancer.

In its sample, this clonotype was seen many times. The V call is TRBV9, the J call TRBJ2-3; D is unresolved. The V end lost 0 bases, the J end lost 1 base, and 12 bases lay between the germline ends. The V gene's germline CDR1 is SGDLS and CDR2 YYNGEE. The CDR3 extends over 16 amino acids. The CDR3 sequence: CASSVEARIGTDTQYF. The CDR3, as DNA: TGTGCCAGCAGCGTAGAAGCGAGGATCGGCACAGATACGCAGTATTTT.

This clonotype was picked up many times. V is TRBV3-1 and J is TRBJ2-7; 10 bases are shared with TRBD2. The V gene end was trimmed by 1 base and the J gene end by 8 bases; junction bases not matched to a gene: 5. Germline V gives CDR1 LGHDT, CDR2 YNNKEL (reference sequence). This CDR3 has 14 amino acids. In nucleotides, the CDR3 is TGTGCCAGCAGCCAAGTATCTAGCGGGGGCCAGCAGTACTTC. As protein: CASSQVSSGGQQYF.

This clonotype showed up just a few times. V usage is TRBV27 and J usage is TRBJ1-4; maybe TRBD1 (5 bases). CDR3 length equals 18 residues. With 5 bases removed from V and 0 bases from J, the gap between germline ends came to 19 bases. CDR1 is MNHEY and CDR2 is SMNVEV in the germline V gene (reference sequence). The CDR3 here is CASSPRGSRSPTNEKLFF. The CDR3 nucleotides are TGTGCCAGCAGTCCACGGGGCTCCCGCTCTCCAACTAATGAAAAACTGTTTTTT.

This clonotype was observed at least ten times. A junction boundary mismatches the germline segment, possibly from a read error. The chain is built from TRBV7-8 and TRBJ2-3; 10 nucleotides align to TRBD2. CDR1 SGHVS and CDR2 FQNEAQ come from the germline V gene. This CDR3 has 14 residues. The CDR3 is CASSLPPPGTSVHF. The CDR3 DNA reads as TGTGCCAGCAGCCTTCCTCCCCCCGGGACTAGCGTGCATTTT.

This clonotype was found many times. V and J are TRBV15 and TRBJ2-7; D is undetermined. The CDR3 contains 12 residues. Looked up from germline, CDR1 is LNHNV and CDR2 is YYDKDF (reference sequence). The V gene lost 0 bases and the J gene lost 6 bases, with 6 bases spanning the gap. CDR3 DNA: TGTGCCACCAGCAGAGATACGAGCGAGCAGTACTTC. As protein: CATSRDTSEQYF.

This clonotype was picked up a small number of times. The gene calls are TRBV12-3 or TRBV12-4 and TRBJ2-7; D not resolved. The germline V and J ends were trimmed by 1 base and 2 bases, with 9 bases remaining between them. The CDR3 is 14 amino acids. The CDR3 DNA is TGTGCCAGCAGTTTAGAAGGGTTAGCCTACGAGCAGTACTTC. It translates to CASSLEGLAYEQYF.

This clonotype is judged medium-sized (0.01 to 0.1%). The V call is TRBV11-2, the J call TRBJ2-1; no clear D gene. The CDR3 has 15 amino acids. Trimming removed 1 base at V and 9 bases at J, with 16 bases between. Germline V gene sequence: CDR1 SGHAT, CDR2 FQNNGV. The CDR3, as DNA: TGTGCCAGCAGCTTAGTTAGTACCGGTTCGCCTGAGCAGTTCTTC. Its protein product is CASSLVSTGSPEQFF.

This clonotype was picked up many times. The chain is built from TRBV3-1 and TRBJ2-5; 8 bases are shared with TRBD2. The V and J ends lost 0 bases and 1 base, in that order; junction bases with no gene match: 10. The germline gives CDR1 LGHDT, CDR2 YNNKEL (reference sequence). This CDR3 is 18 amino acids long. CDR3 nucleotide sequence: TGTGCCAGCAGCCAAGAAGTCTGGAGCGGGGGAATCCAAGAGACCCAGTACTTC. As protein: CASSQEVWSGGIQETQYF.

This clonotype came up many times. The chain carries TRBV20-1 and TRBJ2-2; the D gene is possibly TRBD2 (6 bases). Germline CDR1 reads DFQATT; CDR2 reads SNEGSKA (reference sequence). CDR3 length equals 11 residues. V dropped 6 bases and J dropped 10 bases, with 12 bases sitting between them. CDR3 amino acids: CSALDYPELFF. As DNA, the CDR3 is TGCAGTGCGCTGGACTACCCGGAGCTGTTTTTT.

Only a few counts were recorded for this clonotype. The rearrangement uses TRBV12-2 and TRBJ2-7; the listed D gene, TRBD2, was not tested against the DNA. TRBV12-2 is described as a pseudogene. This CDR3 contains 16 residues. The CDR3 DNA sequence: TGTGCAAGTCGCTTACCCGACCGGAGGCCAGCCTACGAGCAGTACTTC. It encodes CASRLPDRRPAYEQYF.

This clonotype was counted between two and nine times. The gene calls are TRBV10-3 and TRBJ2-5; 9 bases fit TRBD1. The CDR3 is 16 residues long. The junction had 7 bases not matched to a gene; V was cut back by 0 bases and J by 5 bases. From germline, CDR1 is ENHRY and CDR2 SYGVKD. Here the CDR3 DNA reads TGTGCCATCAGTGAGTCGGGGACAGGGCGCCGGGAGACCCAGTACTTC. Translation: CAISESGTGRRETQYF.

In its sample, this clonotype was seen many times. The rearrangement links TRBV5-1 to TRBJ2-5, with D uncertain. Germline CDR1 is SGHRS and CDR2 is YFSETQ. Trimming removed 0 bases from V and 2 bases from J, with 8 bases in between. The CDR3 has 14 amino acids. CDR3 region: CASSLDSLQETQYF. The CDR3 DNA reads as TGCGCCAGCAGCTTGGACAGCCTACAAGAGACCCAGTACTTC.

This clonotype was seen many times. The J gene is TRBJ1-5, the V gene TRBV6-5; the D gene is possibly TRBD1 (6 bases). Germline CDR1 MNHEY, CDR2 SVGAGI. The CDR3 consists of 14 residues. Trimming took off 6 bases at V and 3 bases at J, with 12 bases between the two ends. The CDR3 is CASREGGINQPQHF. Here the CDR3 DNA reads TGTGCCAGCAGAGAGGGGGGAATCAATCAGCCCCAGCATTTT.

CDR3 region: CASSTGGFEDEQFF. The CDR3 nucleotides read TGTGCCAGCAGTACAGGGGGATTTGAGGATGAGCAGTTCTTC. This rearrangement joins TRBV27 to TRBJ2-1; 8 bases are shared with TRBD1. The CDR3 has 14 amino acids. Germline-derived CDR1 and CDR2 are MNHEY and SMNVEV (reference sequence). Trimming cost V 5 bases and J 8 bases; bases outside gene matches: 8.

This clonotype has at least ten counts. The CDR3 DNA is TGTGCCAGCAGCCGTATGGGTAGGGATTCACCCCTCCACTTT. This translates into CASSRMGRDSPLHF. V and J are TRBV7-3 and TRBJ1-6; D gene ambiguous. Trimming stripped 5 bases from V and 8 bases from J, with 13 bases between. This CDR3 has 14 residues. Germline values: CDR1 SGHTA, CDR2 FQGTGA.

This clonotype was seen more than once but under ten times. This chain joins TRBV11-1 and TRBJ1-1; no firm D call. Germline V gene data show CDR1 as SGHAT and CDR2 as FQDESV (reference sequence). V shed 4 bases and J shed 5 bases, with 5 bases lying between them. The CDR3 runs 11 residues. The CDR3 DNA reads as TGTGCCAGCAGCTCAACTACTGAAGCTTTCTTT. Translation: CASSSTTEAFF.

Ten or more counts support this clonotype. The chain's CDR3 is CASSQDLAWQFF. In DNA, the CDR3 is TGTGCCAGCAGCCAAGATCTAGCTTGGCAGTTCTTC. The chain combines TRBV3-1 with TRBJ2-1; perhaps TRBD2 as D (5 bases). This CDR3 region has 12 residues. V lost 0 bases and J 12 bases, leaving 9 bases between the germline ends. Germline loops: CDR1 LGHDT, CDR2 YNNKEL (reference sequence).

This clonotype was picked up many times. The chain links TRBV9 to TRBJ1-1, with 10 bases lining up with TRBD1. With V trimmed by 0 bases and J by 10 bases, 9 bases remained unmatched. The CDR3 runs to 15 residues. Germline V gene sequence: CDR1 SGDLS, CDR2 YYNGEE. The CDR3 DNA reads as TGTGCCAGCAGCGTAGCCGCCCCTGGGACAGGGGCAGCTTTCTTT. Its protein product is CASSVAAPGTGAAFF.

This clonotype was seen repeatedly, ten times or more. The rearrangement uses TRBV3-1 and TRBJ2-2; no definite D call. Trimming stripped 0 bases from V and 5 bases from J, with 10 bases between. This CDR3 comprises 15 residues. Germline V lookup: CDR1 LGHDT, CDR2 YNNKEL (reference sequence). This chain's CDR3 is CASSQDPTPTGELFF. As DNA, the CDR3 is TGTGCCAGCAGCCAAGATCCGACACCGACCGGGGAGCTGTTTTTT. Full variable domain (outside the CDR3, taken from reference TRBV3-1 and TRBJ2-2): DTAVSQTPKYLVTQMGNDKSIKCEQNLGHDTMYWYKQDSKKFLKIMFSYNNKELIINETVPNRFSPKSPDKAHLNLHINSLELGDSAVYFCASSQDPTPTGELFFGEGSRLTVL.

This clonotype was detected ten times or more. The CDR3 does not end in the conserved phenylalanine or tryptophan, so this is likely a read error. The chain is built from TRBV7-3 and TRBJ1-2, with no clear D. The CDR3 runs 14 residues. The germline V gene encodes CDR1 SGHTA and CDR2 FQGTGA. V lost 2 bases and J lost 0, with 7 bases in between. The CDR3 bases are TGTGCCAGCAGCTTATCGGCGGCTAACTATGGCTACACCTCC. This sequence encodes CASSLSAANYGYTS.

The chain carries TRBV6-1 and TRBJ2-7; 12 bases fit TRBD1. V gave up 6 bases and J gave up 5 bases; unmatched junction bases: 5. In germline, CDR1 is MNHNS, CDR2 SASEGT. The CDR3 extends over 14 amino acids. CDR3 in amino acids: CASRPGQGAHEQYF. The DNA of the CDR3 is TGTGCCAGCAGACCGGGACAGGGGGCCCACGAGCAGTACTTC.

This clonotype was recorded many times. The chain carries TRBV12-3 or TRBV12-4 and TRBJ2-7; the match to TRBD1 covers 8 bases. This CDR3 region has 15 residues. Germline trimming cut 5 bases from V and 0 bases from J; bases unmatched to any gene: 6. The CDR3 reads CASSPGTGVSYEQYF. CDR3 in DNA: TGTGCCAGCAGTCCCGGGACAGGAGTCTCCTACGAGCAGTACTTC.

This clonotype came up once. The chain has TRBV2 and TRBJ1-2; 9 bases are shared with TRBD1. From germline, CDR1 is SNHLY and CDR2 FYNNEI. CDR3 length: 14 residues. The trim removed 6 bases at V and 3 bases at J, leaving 5 bases unmatched. CDR3 sequence: CASRNRGPDYGYTF. CDR3 nucleotides: TGTGCCAGCAGGAACAGGGGGCCCGACTATGGCTACACCTTC.

In this sample, this clonotype turned up a few times. The V and J genes are TRBV7-9 and TRBJ1-1; D is unclear. V dropped 1 base and J dropped 4 bases, with 16 bases sitting between them. From germline, CDR1 is SEHNR and CDR2 FQNEAQ (reference sequence). The CDR3 totals 16 residues. CDR3 in amino acids: CASSLGQAYGGTEAFF. The CDR3 DNA reads as TGTGCCAGCAGCTTAGGCCAGGCATATGGAGGCACTGAAGCTTTCTTT. The complete variable domain, with remaining parts taken from reference TRBV7-9 and TRBJ1-1, reads DTGVSQNPRHKITKRGQNVTFRCDPISEHNRLYWYRQTLGQGPEFLTYFQNEAQLEKSRLLSDRFSAERPKGSFSTLEIQRTEQGDSAMYLCASSLGQAYGGTEAFFGQGTRLTVV.

This clonotype has ten or more counts. The chain is built from TRBV20-1 and TRBJ2-7; perhaps TRBD1 as D (5 bases). This CDR3 comprises 14 residues. V lost 3 bases and J 6 bases, leaving 18 bases between the germline ends. Germline assignment: CDR1 DFQATT and CDR2 SNEGSKA (reference sequence). The CDR3 spells CSASEDGRVGEQYF. CDR3 in DNA: TGCAGTGCTAGCGAGGATGGCAGGGTGGGCGAGCAGTACTTC.

This sequence joins TRBV30 and TRBJ2-3; D call uncertain. The CDR3 is 13 amino acids. Germline values: CDR1 GTSNPN, CDR2 SVGIG (reference sequence). Trimming stripped 5 bases from V and 3 bases from J, with 12 bases between. CDR3 in DNA: TGTGCCTGGTATCGGGCAAGGACAGATACGCAGTATTTT. Amino acid sequence: CAWYRARTDTQYF.

There are many counts of this clonotype. J is TRBJ2-7 and V is TRBV6-6, with D possibly TRBD1 on 6 matching bases. The CDR3 consists of 12 residues. The germline CDR1 and CDR2 sequences are MNHNY and SVGAGI (reference sequence). V gave up 5 bases and J gave up 5 bases, with 10 bases separating them. DNA for the CDR3: TGTGCCAGCAGTGACAGGCCCCACGAGCAGTACTTC. Its protein product is CASSDRPHEQYF.

This clonotype was detected a few times. The chain is built from TRBV10-2 and TRBJ2-7; D possibly corresponds to TRBD1 (5 bases). CDR1 is WSHSY, CDR2 SAAADI, per germline. CDR3 length equals 12 residues. V lost 8 bases and J lost 3, with 11 bases in between. CDR3 in DNA: TGCGCCAGCGTGGAAACAGGCTACGAGCAGTACTTC. This translates into CASVETGYEQYF.

This clonotype has ten or more counts. The chain's CDR3 is CASSFFGGNEAFF. In DNA form, the CDR3 reads TGTGCCAGCAGTTTTTTCGGTGGGAATGAAGCTTTCTTT. The chain joins TRBV28 to TRBJ1-1; no clear D gene. The CDR3 runs 13 residues. V was shortened by 3 bases and J by 7 bases, with 12 bases between the two germline ends. Germline V gene data show CDR1 as MDHEN and CDR2 as SYDVKM.

This clonotype was recorded many times. This rearrangement joins TRBV4-3 to TRBJ2-3; tentatively, D is TRBD2 (5 bases). The CDR3 runs to 19 residues. Germline V gene data show CDR1 as LGHNA and CDR2 as YSLEER. V was shortened by 0 bases and J by 2 bases, with 21 bases between the two germline ends. CDR3 bases: TGCGCCAGCAGCCAAGATAAAGGTCGCCCCCCGGACTTCACAGATACGCAGTATTTT. Protein: CASSQDKGRPPDFTDTQYF.

The gene calls are TRBV12-3 or TRBV12-4 and TRBJ2-1; 11 bases are shared with TRBD2. The CDR3 is made up of 15 amino acids. Trimming at V came to 6 bases and at J to 5 bases, leaving 6 bases not matched to a gene. The DNA of the CDR3 is TGTGCCAGCAGACCCAGGACTAGCGGGCACAATGAGCAGTTCTTC. This encodes CASRPRTSGHNEQFF.